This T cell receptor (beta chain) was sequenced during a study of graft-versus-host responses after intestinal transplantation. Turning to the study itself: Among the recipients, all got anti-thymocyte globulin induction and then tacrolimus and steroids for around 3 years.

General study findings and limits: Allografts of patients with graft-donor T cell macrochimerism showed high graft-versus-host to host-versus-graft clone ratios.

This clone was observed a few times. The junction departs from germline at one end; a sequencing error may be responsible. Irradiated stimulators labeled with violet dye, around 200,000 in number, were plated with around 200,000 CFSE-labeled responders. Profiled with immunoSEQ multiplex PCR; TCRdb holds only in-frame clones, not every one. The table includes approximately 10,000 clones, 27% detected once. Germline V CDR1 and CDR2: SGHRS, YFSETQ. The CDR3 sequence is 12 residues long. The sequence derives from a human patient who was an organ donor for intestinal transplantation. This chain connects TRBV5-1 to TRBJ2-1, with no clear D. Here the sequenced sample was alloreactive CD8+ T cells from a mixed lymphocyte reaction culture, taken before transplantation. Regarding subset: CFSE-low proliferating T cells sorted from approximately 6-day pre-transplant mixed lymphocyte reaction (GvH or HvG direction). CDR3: CASSLNLNEQFF. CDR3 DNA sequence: TGTGCCAGCAGCCTTAACTTAAATGAGCAGTTCTTC. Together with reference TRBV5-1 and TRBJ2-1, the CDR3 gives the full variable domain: KAGVTQTPRYLIKTRGQQVTLSCSPISGHRSVSWYQQTPGQGLQFLFEYFSETQRNKGNFPGRFSGRQFSNSRSEMNVSTLELGDSALYLCASSLNLNEQFFGPGTRLTVL.